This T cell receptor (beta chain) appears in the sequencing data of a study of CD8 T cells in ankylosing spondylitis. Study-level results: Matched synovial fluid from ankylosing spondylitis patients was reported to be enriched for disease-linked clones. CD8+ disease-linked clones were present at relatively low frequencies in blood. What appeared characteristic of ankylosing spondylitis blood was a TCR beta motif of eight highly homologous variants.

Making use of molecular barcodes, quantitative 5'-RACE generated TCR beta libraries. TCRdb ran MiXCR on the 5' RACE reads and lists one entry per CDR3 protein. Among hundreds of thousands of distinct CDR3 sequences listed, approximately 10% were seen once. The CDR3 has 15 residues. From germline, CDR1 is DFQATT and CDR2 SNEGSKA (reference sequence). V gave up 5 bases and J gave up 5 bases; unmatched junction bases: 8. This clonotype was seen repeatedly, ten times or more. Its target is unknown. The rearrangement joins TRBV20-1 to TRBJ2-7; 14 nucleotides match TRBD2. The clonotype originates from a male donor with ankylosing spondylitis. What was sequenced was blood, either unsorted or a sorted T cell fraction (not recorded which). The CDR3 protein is CSAPGTSGSTDEQYF. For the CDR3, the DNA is TGCAGTGCTCCCGGGACTAGCGGGAGTACCGACGAGCAGTACTTC.